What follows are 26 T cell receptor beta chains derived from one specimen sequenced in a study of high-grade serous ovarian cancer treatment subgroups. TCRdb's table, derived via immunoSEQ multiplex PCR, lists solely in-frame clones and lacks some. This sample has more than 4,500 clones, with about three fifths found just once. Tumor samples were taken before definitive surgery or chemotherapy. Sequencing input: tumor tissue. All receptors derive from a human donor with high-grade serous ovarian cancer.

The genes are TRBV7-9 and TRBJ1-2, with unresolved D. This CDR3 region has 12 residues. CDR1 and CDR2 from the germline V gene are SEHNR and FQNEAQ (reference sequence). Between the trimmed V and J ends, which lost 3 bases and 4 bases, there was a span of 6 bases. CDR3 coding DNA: TGTGCCAGCAGCTTCGAGTTCTATGGCTACACCTTC. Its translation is CASSFEFYGYTF.

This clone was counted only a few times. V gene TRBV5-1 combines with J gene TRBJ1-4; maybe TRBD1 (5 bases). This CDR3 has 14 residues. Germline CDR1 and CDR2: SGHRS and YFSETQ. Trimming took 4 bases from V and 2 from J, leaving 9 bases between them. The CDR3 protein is CASSPGDTNEKLFF. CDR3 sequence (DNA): TGCGCCAGCAGCCCGGGGGACACTAATGAAAAACTGTTTTTT.

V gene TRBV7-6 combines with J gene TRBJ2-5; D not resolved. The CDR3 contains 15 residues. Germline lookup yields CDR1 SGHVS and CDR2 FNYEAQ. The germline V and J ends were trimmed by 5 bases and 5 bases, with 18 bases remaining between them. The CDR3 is CASSHHSEARETQYF. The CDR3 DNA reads TGTGCCAGCAGCCATCACTCAGAGGCGAGGGAGACCCAGTACTTC.

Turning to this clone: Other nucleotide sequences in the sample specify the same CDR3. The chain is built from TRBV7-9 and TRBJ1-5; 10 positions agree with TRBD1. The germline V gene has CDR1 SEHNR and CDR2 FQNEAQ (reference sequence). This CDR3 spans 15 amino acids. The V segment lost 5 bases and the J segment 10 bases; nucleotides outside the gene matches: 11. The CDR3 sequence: CASSKTGGKGQPQHF. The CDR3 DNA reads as TGTGCCAGCAGCAAGACAGGGGGCAAAGGCCAACCCCAGCATTTT.

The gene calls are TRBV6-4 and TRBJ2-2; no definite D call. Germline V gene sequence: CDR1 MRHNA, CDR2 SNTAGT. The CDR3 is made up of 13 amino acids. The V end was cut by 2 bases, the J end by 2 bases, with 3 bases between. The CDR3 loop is CASSDRNTGELFF. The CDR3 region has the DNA TGTGCCAGCAGTGACAGAAACACCGGGGAGCTGTTTTTT.

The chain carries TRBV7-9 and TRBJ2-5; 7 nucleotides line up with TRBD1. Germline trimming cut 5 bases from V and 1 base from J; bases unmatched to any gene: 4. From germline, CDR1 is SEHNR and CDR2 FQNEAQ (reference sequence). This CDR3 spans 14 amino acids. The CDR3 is CASSTWDSQETQYF. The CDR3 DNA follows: TGTGCCAGCAGCACATGGGACAGCCAAGAGACCCAGTACTTC. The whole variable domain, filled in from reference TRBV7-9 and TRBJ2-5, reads DTGVSQNPRHKITKRGQNVTFRCDPISEHNRLYWYRQTLGQGPEFLTYFQNEAQLEKSRLLSDRFSAERPKGSFSTLEIQRTEQGDSAMYLCASSTWDSQETQYFGPGTRLLVL.

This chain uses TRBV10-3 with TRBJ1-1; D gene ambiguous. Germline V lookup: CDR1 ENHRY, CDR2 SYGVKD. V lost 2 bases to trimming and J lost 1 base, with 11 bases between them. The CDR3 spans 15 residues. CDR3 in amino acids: CAISEVQRSNTEAFF. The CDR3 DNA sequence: TGTGCCATCAGTGAGGTGCAACGCTCGAACACTGAAGCTTTCTTT.

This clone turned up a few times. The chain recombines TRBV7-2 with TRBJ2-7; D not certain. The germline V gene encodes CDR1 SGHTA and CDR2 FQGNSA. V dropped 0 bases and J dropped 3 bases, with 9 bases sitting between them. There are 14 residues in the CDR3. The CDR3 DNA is TGTGCCAGCAGCTTAGCCTCAGTTAACTACGAGCAGTACTTC. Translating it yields CASSLASVNYEQYF. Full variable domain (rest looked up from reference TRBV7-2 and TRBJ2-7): GAGVSQSPSNKVTEKGKDVELRCDPISGHTALYWYRQSLGQGLEFLIYFQGNSAPDKSGLPSDRFSAERTGGSVSTLTIQRTQQEDSAVYLCASSLASVNYEQYFGPGTRLTVT.

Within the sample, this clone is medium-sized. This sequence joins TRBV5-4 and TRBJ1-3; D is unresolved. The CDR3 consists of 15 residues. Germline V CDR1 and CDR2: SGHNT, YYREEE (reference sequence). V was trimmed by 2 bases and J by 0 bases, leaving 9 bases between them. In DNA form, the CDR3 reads TGTGCCAGCAGCTTTCACTCCCGCTCTGGAAACACCATATATTTT. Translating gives CASSFHSRSGNTIYF.

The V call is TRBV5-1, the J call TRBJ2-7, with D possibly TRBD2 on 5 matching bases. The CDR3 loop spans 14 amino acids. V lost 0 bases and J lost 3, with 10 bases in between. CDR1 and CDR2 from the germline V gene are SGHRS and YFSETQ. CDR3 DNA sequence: TGCGCCAGCAGCTTGGGGGCCGGGAACTACGAGCAGTACTTC. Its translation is CASSLGAGNYEQYF.

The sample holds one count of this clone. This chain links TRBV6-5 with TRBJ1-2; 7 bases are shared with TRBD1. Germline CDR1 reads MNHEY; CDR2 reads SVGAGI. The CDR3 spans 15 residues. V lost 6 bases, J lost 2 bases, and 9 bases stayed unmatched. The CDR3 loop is CASSPFDRENYGYTF. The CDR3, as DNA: TGTGCCAGCAGCCCATTCGACAGGGAGAACTATGGCTACACCTTC.

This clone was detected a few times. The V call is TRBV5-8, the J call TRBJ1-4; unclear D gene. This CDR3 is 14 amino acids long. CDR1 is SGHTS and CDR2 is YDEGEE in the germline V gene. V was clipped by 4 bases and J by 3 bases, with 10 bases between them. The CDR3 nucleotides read TGTGCCAGCAGCCGGGGTAGTTCTAATGAAAAACTGTTTTTT. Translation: CASSRGSSNEKLFF.

In DNA form, the CDR3 reads TGTGCCAGCAGATTCGAGGGGTATGGCTACACCTTC. Its translation is CASRFEGYGYTF. V is TRBV9 and J is TRBJ1-2; D possibly corresponds to TRBD1 (5 bases). Deletions cut 5 bases from V and 5 bases from J, with 10 bases between. Per the germline V gene, CDR1 is SGDLS and CDR2 is YYNGEE. This CDR3 is 12 amino acids long.

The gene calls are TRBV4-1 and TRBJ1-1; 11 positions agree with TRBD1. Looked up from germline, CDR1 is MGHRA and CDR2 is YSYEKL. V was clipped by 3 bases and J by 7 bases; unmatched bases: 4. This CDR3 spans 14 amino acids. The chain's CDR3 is CASSHGQGAGEAFF. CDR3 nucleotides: TGCGCCAGCAGCCACGGACAGGGGGCGGGTGAAGCTTTCTTT.

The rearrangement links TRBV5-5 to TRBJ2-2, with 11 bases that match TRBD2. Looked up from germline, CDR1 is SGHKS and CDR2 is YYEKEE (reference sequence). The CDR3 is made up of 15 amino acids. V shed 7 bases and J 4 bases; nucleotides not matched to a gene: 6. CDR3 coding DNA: TGTGCCAGCCTAGCTAGCGGGGGGCCCACCGGGGAGCTGTTTTTT. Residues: CASLASGGPTGELFF.

The CDR3 nucleotides are TGTGCCAGTAGCAACAAGGGGGCCCCCGGAGATACGCAGTATTTT. Its protein product is CASSNKGAPGDTQYF. The J gene is TRBJ2-3, the V gene TRBV19; 7 nucleotides agree with TRBD1. This CDR3 has 15 amino acids. The germline gives CDR1 LNHDA, CDR2 SQIVND (reference sequence). The V and J ends lost 6 bases and 5 bases, in that order; junction bases with no gene match: 11.

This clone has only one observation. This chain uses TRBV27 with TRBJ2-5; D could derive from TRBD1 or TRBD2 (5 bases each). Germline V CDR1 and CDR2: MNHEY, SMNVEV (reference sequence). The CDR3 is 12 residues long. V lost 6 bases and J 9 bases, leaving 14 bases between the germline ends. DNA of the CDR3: TGTGCCAGCAGGACAGCCAACGGGGCCCAGTACTTC. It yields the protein CASRTANGAQYF.

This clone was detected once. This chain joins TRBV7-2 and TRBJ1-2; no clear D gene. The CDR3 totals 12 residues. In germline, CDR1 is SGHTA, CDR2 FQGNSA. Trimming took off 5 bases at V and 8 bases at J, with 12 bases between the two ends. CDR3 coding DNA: TGTGCCAGCAGCGACACCTTTGGCGGCTACACCTTC. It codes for CASSDTFGGYTF.

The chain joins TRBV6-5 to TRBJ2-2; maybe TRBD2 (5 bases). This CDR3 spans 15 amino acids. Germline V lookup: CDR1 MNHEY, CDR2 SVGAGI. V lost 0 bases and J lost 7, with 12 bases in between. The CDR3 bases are TGTGCCAGCAGTTACTCGGCACCCGAGGGCGGGGAGCTGTTTTTT. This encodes CASSYSAPEGGELFF.

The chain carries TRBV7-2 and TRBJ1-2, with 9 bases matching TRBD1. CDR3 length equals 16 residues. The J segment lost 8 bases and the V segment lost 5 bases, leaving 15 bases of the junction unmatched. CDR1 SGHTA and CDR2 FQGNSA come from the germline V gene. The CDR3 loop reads CASSQSGTGLMRGYTF. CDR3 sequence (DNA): TGTGCCAGCAGCCAATCGGGGACAGGGCTCATGAGGGGCTACACCTTC. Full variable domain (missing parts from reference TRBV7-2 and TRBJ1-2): GAGVSQSPSNKVTEKGKDVELRCDPISGHTALYWYRQSLGQGLEFLIYFQGNSAPDKSGLPSDRFSAERTGGSVSTLTIQRTQQEDSAVYLCASSQSGTGLMRGYTFGSGTRLTVV.

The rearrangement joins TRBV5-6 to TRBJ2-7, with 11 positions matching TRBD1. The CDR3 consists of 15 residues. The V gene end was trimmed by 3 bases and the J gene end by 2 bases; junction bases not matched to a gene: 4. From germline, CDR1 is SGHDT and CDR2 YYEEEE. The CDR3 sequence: CASSYWTGGPYEQYF. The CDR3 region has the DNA TGTGCCAGCAGCTACTGGACAGGGGGCCCCTACGAGCAGTACTTC.

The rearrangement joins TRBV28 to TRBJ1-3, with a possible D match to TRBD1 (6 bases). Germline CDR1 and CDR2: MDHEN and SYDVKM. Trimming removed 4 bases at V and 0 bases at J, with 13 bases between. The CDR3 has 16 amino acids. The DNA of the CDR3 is TGTGCCAGCAGTTCCTACAGGGCTAACTCTGGAAACACCATATATTTT. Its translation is CASSSYRANSGNTIYF.

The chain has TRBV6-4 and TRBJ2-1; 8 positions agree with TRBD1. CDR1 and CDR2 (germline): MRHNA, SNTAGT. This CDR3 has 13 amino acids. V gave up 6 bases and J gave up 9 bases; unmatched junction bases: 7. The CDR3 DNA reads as TGTGCCAGCAGACATCAGGGGGCCACTGAGCAGTTCTTC. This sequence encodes CASRHQGATEQFF.

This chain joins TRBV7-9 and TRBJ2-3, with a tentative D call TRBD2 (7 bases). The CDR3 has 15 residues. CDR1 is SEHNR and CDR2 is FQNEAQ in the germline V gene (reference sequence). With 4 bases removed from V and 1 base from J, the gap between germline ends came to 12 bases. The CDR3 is CASSSRGGGTDTQYF. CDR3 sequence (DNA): TGTGCCAGCAGCTCCCGAGGGGGGGGCACAGATACGCAGTATTTT.

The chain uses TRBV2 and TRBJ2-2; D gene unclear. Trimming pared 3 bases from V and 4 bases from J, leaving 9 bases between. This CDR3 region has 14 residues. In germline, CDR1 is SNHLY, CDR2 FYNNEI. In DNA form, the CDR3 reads TGTGCCAGCAGTGAGATTAGAGGCACCGGGGAGCTGTTTTTT. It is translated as CASSEIRGTGELFF.

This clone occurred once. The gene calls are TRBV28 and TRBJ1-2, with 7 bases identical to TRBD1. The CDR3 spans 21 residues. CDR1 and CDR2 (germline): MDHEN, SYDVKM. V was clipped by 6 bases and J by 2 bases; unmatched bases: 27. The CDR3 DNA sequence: TGTGCCAGCAGCAGCTTCAAGATGGGATGGGCAGGCCCGACAGGGAACTATGGCTACACCTTC. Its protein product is CASSSFKMGWAGPTGNYGYTF.